These 25 T cell receptor beta chains came from one sample sequenced in a study of memory CD4+ T cells and cytomegalovirus serostatus. The table came from immunoSEQ multiplex PCR; TCRdb's copy has only in-frame clones and leaves some out. Of tens of thousands of clones listed, 82% are singletons. Single viable CD3+CD4+CD8-CD45RO+ cells were sorted as the memory CD4+ T cells. Material for sequencing was memory CD4+ T cells from blood. The receptors shown here come from an adult in good health and CMV-seronegative. Some clones in this sample may be carry-over from other donors' samples.

The genes are TRBV30 and TRBJ2-3; D ambiguous. V was shortened by 0 bases and J by 0 bases, with 7 bases between the two germline ends. The V gene's germline CDR1 is GTSNPN and CDR2 SVGIG (reference sequence). There are 14 residues in the CDR3. The CDR3 DNA reads as TGTGCCTGGAGTGTAGTGGGTAGCACAGATACGCAGTATTTT. It encodes CAWSVVGSTDTQYF.

This chain connects TRBV11-2 to TRBJ2-1, with 10 bases aligning to TRBD2. This CDR3 is built from 17 residues. CDR1 is SGHAT and CDR2 is FQNNGV in the germline V gene. Trimming removed 0 bases from V and 5 bases from J; junction bases left unmatched: 7. CDR3 loop: CASSLDASGRRNNEQFF. CDR3 bases: TGTGCCAGCAGCTTAGACGCTAGCGGGAGAAGGAACAATGAGCAGTTCTTC.

This chain connects TRBV10-1 to TRBJ2-3; 9 nucleotides match TRBD1. CDR1 is WNHNN and CDR2 is SYGVQD in the germline V gene (reference sequence). The CDR3 is 15 residues long. The V and J ends lost 2 bases and 3 bases, in that order; junction bases with no gene match: 3. CDR3 loop: CASSEGQGITDTQYF. Written as DNA, the CDR3 is TGCGCCAGCAGTGAGGGACAGGGGATAACAGATACGCAGTATTTT.

The chain uses TRBV4-1 and TRBJ1-4; D unresolved. Trimming stripped 2 bases from V and 5 bases from J, with 12 bases between. Germline loops: CDR1 MGHRA, CDR2 YSYEKL. CDR3 size: 15 residues. As DNA, the CDR3 is TGCGCCAGCAGCCAATCAGGAACACGGAATGAAAAACTGTTTTTT. Protein sequence: CASSQSGTRNEKLFF.

The chain employs TRBV9 and TRBJ2-7, with 11 bases lining up with TRBD2. The CDR3 is 13 residues long. The V and J ends lost 3 bases and 7 bases, in that order; junction bases with no gene match: 3. Germline lookup yields CDR1 SGDLS and CDR2 YYNGEE. CDR3 loop: CASSERLAGEQYF. CDR3 DNA: TGTGCCAGCAGCGAGCGACTAGCGGGGGAGCAGTACTTC.

The chain carries TRBV7-2 and TRBJ1-1, with TRBD1 as a possible D gene (5 bases). CDR1 and CDR2 (germline): SGHTA, FQGNSA. The V end was cut by 0 bases, the J end by 13 bases, with 24 bases between. The length of the CDR3 is 16 residues. The CDR3: CASSLALVRGSGFGFF. The DNA of the CDR3 is TGTGCCAGCAGCTTAGCGCTCGTAAGGGGTTCGGGGTTCGGTTTCTTT.

The V call is TRBV2, the J call TRBJ2-5; no definite D call. The assigned J gene may be wrong: the sequence end matches TRBJ2-7 better. Germline lookup yields CDR1 SNHLY and CDR2 FYNNEI. The CDR3 consists of 12 residues. The CDR3 DNA follows: TGTGCCAGCAACCTGGCCTCCTACGAGCAGTACTTC. This encodes CASNLASYEQYF.

The genes are TRBV14 and TRBJ1-1, with D perhaps TRBD1 (6 bases). The ends were cut back, 4 bases at V and 0 bases at J, with 15 bases in the middle. The germline gives CDR1 SGHDN, CDR2 FVKESK. This CDR3 contains 16 residues. The CDR3 reads CASSRNLNRVNTEAFF. The CDR3 nucleotides read TGTGCCAGCAGCCGAAATTTAAACAGGGTGAACACTGAAGCTTTCTTT.

V usage is TRBV29-1 and J usage is TRBJ1-5; 7 bases agree with TRBD1. The trim removed 4 bases at V and 5 bases at J, leaving 5 bases unmatched. The CDR3 has 13 amino acids. Germline values: CDR1 SQVTM, CDR2 ANQGSEA. CDR3 nucleotide sequence: TGCAGCGTTGGACAGGGCCGTGATCAGCCCCAGCATTTT. This gives the protein CSVGQGRDQPQHF. Full variable domain (outside the CDR3, taken from reference TRBV29-1 and TRBJ1-5): SAVISQKPSRDICQRGTSLTIQCQVDSQVTMMFWYRQQPGQSLTLIATANQGSEATYESGFVIDKFPISRPNLTFSTLTVSNMSPEDSSIYLCSVGQGRDQPQHFGDGTRLSIL.

V is TRBV10-3 and J is TRBJ1-5; TRBD1 is a possible D gene (6 bases). Trimming shortened V by 6 bases and J by 5 bases, and 11 bases separated the two germline ends. This CDR3 is 13 amino acids long. The germline gives CDR1 ENHRY, CDR2 SYGVKD. The CDR3: CAIRQGVDQPQHF. DNA of the CDR3: TGTGCCATCAGACAGGGAGTGGATCAGCCCCAGCATTTT.

The chain links TRBV15 to TRBJ1-1; 7 bases fit TRBD1. The CDR3 contains 17 residues. Germline V gene lookup returns CDR1 LNHNV and CDR2 YYDKDF (reference sequence). V was clipped by 0 bases and J by 1 base; unmatched bases: 8. CDR3 loop: CATSREAGGWTNTEAFF. In DNA form, the CDR3 reads TGTGCCACCAGCAGAGAGGCAGGGGGTTGGACGAACACTGAAGCTTTCTTT.

The gene calls are TRBV10-3 and TRBJ1-2; perhaps TRBD1 as D (6 bases). The CDR3 has 13 residues. Germline assignment: CDR1 ENHRY and CDR2 SYGVKD. V dropped 6 bases and J dropped 2 bases, with 10 bases sitting between them. This CDR3 is CAISPGQNYGYTF. The CDR3 DNA sequence: TGTGCCATCAGCCCAGGACAGAACTATGGCTACACCTTC.

This clone was counted once. The rearrangement links TRBV28 to TRBJ1-3; unclear D gene. CDR1 and CDR2 (germline): MDHEN, SYDVKM. V lost 5 bases to trimming and J lost 0 bases, with 11 bases between them. The CDR3 length is 15 residues. Written as DNA, the CDR3 is TGTGCCAGCAGTAGCGCGGGCTACTCTGGAAACACCATATATTTT. This codes for CASSSAGYSGNTIYF. Full variable domain (rest looked up from reference TRBV28 and TRBJ1-3): DVKVTQSSRYLVKRTGEKVFLECVQDMDHENMFWYRQDPGLGLRLIYFSYDVKMKEKGDIPEGYSVSREKKERFSLILESASTNQTSMYLCASSSAGYSGNTIYFGEGSWLTVV.

The chain couples TRBV30 to TRBJ1-5, with D uncertain. With 2 bases removed from V and 0 bases from J, the gap between germline ends came to 5 bases. The CDR3 covers 13 residues. Germline V gene sequence: CDR1 GTSNPN, CDR2 SVGIG (reference sequence). The CDR3 loop is CAWSRNSNQPQHF. The CDR3 DNA reads as TGTGCCTGGAGTCGGAATAGCAATCAGCCCCAGCATTTT.

This clone has just one count. The chain is built from TRBV5-1 and TRBJ2-7, with TRBD2 matching 11 bases. This CDR3 spans 15 amino acids. The V gene end was trimmed by 0 bases and the J gene end by 7 bases; junction bases not matched to a gene: 6. The germline CDR1 and CDR2 sequences are SGHRS and YFSETQ. In nucleotides, the CDR3 is TGCGCCAGCAGCTTGGTAGCGGGAGGGCCTGGGGAGCAGTACTTC. It is translated as CASSLVAGGPGEQYF.

V and J are TRBV30 and TRBJ1-2; 7 nucleotides align to TRBD1. The CDR3 loop spans 13 amino acids. CDR1 and CDR2 (germline): GTSNPN, SVGIG (reference sequence). Trimming removed 0 bases from V and 8 bases from J; junction bases left unmatched: 6. CDR3 DNA sequence: TGTGCCTGGAGTGTAGGGGGCACGAGGGGCTACACCTTC. Protein: CAWSVGGTRGYTF.

Only one count was recorded for this clone. The V call is TRBV5-5, the J call TRBJ1-1; D is perhaps TRBD1 (5 bases). Germline values: CDR1 SGHKS, CDR2 YYEKEE (reference sequence). This CDR3 is 15 amino acids long. V lost 4 bases to trimming and J lost 0 bases, with 13 bases between them. CDR3 region: CASSEFGGMNTEAFF. The DNA of the CDR3 is TGTGCCAGCAGCGAGTTCGGGGGGATGAACACTGAAGCTTTCTTT.

The chain employs TRBV18 and TRBJ1-5; weak D call: TRBD1 (6 bases). Trimming removed 5 bases at V and 0 bases at J, with 11 bases between. The CDR3 extends over 15 amino acids. The germline CDR1 and CDR2 sequences are KGHSH and LQKENI. The CDR3: CASSKGDFSNQPQHF. DNA for the CDR3: TGTGCCAGCTCAAAGGGGGACTTTAGCAATCAGCCCCAGCATTTT.

This chain links TRBV12-5 with TRBJ2-5, with 12 bases that match TRBD2. CDR1 LGHNT and CDR2 FRNRAP come from the germline V gene. CDR3 size: 20 residues. V shed 0 bases, J shed 0 bases, and the junction held 11 bases outside the gene matches. The CDR3 region has the DNA TGTGCTAGTGGTTTGGTGCGAGGGGGGCTAGCGGGAGGGTACCAAGAGACCCAGTACTTC. This gives the protein CASGLVRGGLAGGYQETQYF.

The V gene is TRBV10-3, the J gene TRBJ1-1; TRBD1 is a possible D gene (5 bases). The V end lost 6 bases, the J end lost 2 bases, and 10 bases lay between the germline ends. CDR3 size: 13 residues. CDR1 and CDR2 from the germline V gene are ENHRY and SYGVKD. The CDR3 sequence is CAISTGTNTEAFF. CDR3 sequence (DNA): TGTGCCATCAGCACCGGGACCAACACTGAAGCTTTCTTT.

The chain is built from TRBV15 and TRBJ2-7; TRBD1 matches at 7 bases. Germline-derived CDR1 and CDR2 are LNHNV and YYDKDF (reference sequence). The CDR3 runs 15 residues. V was pared by 3 bases and J by 2 bases, with 7 bases of the junction left unmatched. As DNA, the CDR3 is TGTGCCACCAGCAGGCAAATCACAGGGGCCTACGAGCAGTACTTC. This codes for CATSRQITGAYEQYF.

The chain combines TRBV7-9 with TRBJ1-2, with unresolved D. The length of the CDR3 is 15 residues. Germline CDR1 SEHNR, CDR2 FQNEAQ (reference sequence). V was trimmed by 1 base and J by 4 bases, leaving 13 bases between them. The CDR3 DNA reads as TGTGCCAGCAGCTTAGAAGGACGGCTCAGCTATGGCTACACCTTC. Translation gives CASSLEGRLSYGYTF. The full variable domain, its missing parts supplied by reference TRBV7-9 and TRBJ1-2, is DTGVSQNPRHKITKRGQNVTFRCDPISEHNRLYWYRQTLGQGPEFLTYFQNEAQLEKSRLLSDRFSAERPKGSFSTLEIQRTEQGDSAMYLCASSLEGRLSYGYTFGSGTRLTVV.

The chain carries TRBV28 and TRBJ1-2; D unclear. Germline V gene sequence: CDR1 MDHEN, CDR2 SYDVKM. V lost 6 bases and J 4 bases, leaving 12 bases between the germline ends. CDR3 size: 13 residues. CDR3 sequence: CASRSESRYGYTF. CDR3 DNA sequence: TGTGCCAGCAGGTCTGAGAGTCGCTATGGCTACACCTTC.

The chain uses TRBV7-8 and TRBJ2-7, with TRBD2 matching 7 bases. Germline V lookup: CDR1 SGHVS, CDR2 FQNEAQ. V gave up 4 bases and J gave up 6 bases; unmatched junction bases: 6. The CDR3 totals 13 residues. CDR3 protein: CASSSGREGEQYF. The CDR3 nucleotides read TGTGCCAGCAGCTCTGGCAGGGAGGGCGAGCAGTACTTC.

As DNA, the CDR3 is TGTGCCAGCAGCGGGCCTAGCGGGAGGAATGGGGCCAACGTCCTGACTTTC. Translating gives CASSGPSGRNGANVLTF. The chain couples TRBV5-4 to TRBJ2-6; 11 bases agree with TRBD2. The junction had 6 bases not matched to a gene; V was cut back by 4 bases and J by 3 bases. Germline V CDR1 and CDR2: SGHNT, YYREEE (reference sequence). The CDR3 contains 17 residues. Combining the CDR3 with reference TRBV5-4 and TRBJ2-6 gives the whole variable domain ETGVTQSPTHLIKTRGQQVTLRCSSQSGHNTVSWYQQALGQGPQFIFQYYREEENGRGNFPPRFSGLQFPNYSSELNVNALELDDSALYLCASSGPSGRNGANVLTFGAGSRLTVL.